This TCR beta chain was obtained from a study of shared clonotypes between healthy human individuals. Study-level information: The study enrolled two women and a few men aged 18 to 49. Findings and limits, study-wide: Memory subsets generally showed lower estimated richness than naive subsets.

Nashville, Tennessee was home to all donors, each a Caucasian adult. CD4+ cells underwent separation, giving CD45RA+ naive and CD45RA-negative memory subsets. Germline lookup yields CDR1 SGHTA and CDR2 FQGNSA. V was shortened by 5 bases and J by 4 bases, with 15 bases between the two germline ends. The CDR3 consists of 16 residues. Details on this clone: Its specificity is not known.

The table came from immunoSEQ multiplex PCR; TCRdb's copy has only in-frame clones and leaves some out. The sample yields around 700,000 clones, around 72% seen once. Sequenced sample: memory CD4+ T cells sorted from blood. Subset denoted: CD45RA-negative fraction. The chain carries TRBV7-2 and TRBJ2-6, with no clear D. This TCR came from a woman in her twenties or thirties in good health. CDR3: CASSRIVGWGANVLTF. In nucleotides, the CDR3 is TGTGCCAGCAGCCGAATTGTTGGGTGGGGGGCCAACGTCCTGACTTTC.